The 2 T cell receptor beta chains below come from one sample, sequenced in a study of blood T cell repertoires in COVID-19. Method: immunoSEQ multiplex PCR; TCRdb's copy keeps in-frame clones and lacks some. The repertoire holds approximately 21,000 clones, with around 73% as singletons. Sequencing was performed on peripheral blood. The origin of the receptors is a human donor in a cohort sampled during active or convalescent COVID-19.

The gene calls are TRBV6-1 and TRBJ1-4; weak D call: TRBD1 (6 bases). Germline CDR1 MNHNS, CDR2 SASEGT. The CDR3 has 16 amino acids. Deletions cut 4 bases from V and 0 bases from J, with 12 bases between. The CDR3 loop reads CASSVRGLATNEKLFF. CDR3 coding DNA: TGTGCCAGCAGTGTCAGGGGCCTTGCAACTAATGAAAAACTGTTTTTT.

The rearrangement uses TRBV7-9 and TRBJ2-1; D is possibly TRBD2 (5 bases). Germline V gives CDR1 SEHNR, CDR2 FQNEAQ (reference sequence). V gave up 5 bases and J gave up 1 base, with 21 bases separating them. The CDR3 is made up of 18 amino acids. CDR3 region: CASSPRTRTEYSYNEQFF. The CDR3 bases are TGTGCCAGCAGCCCGCGGACTCGCACCGAGTATTCCTACAATGAGCAGTTCTTC.